This entry lists 9 T cell receptor beta chains sequenced from one sample in a study of STAT5B mutations in CD4+ large granular lymphocyte leukemia. Assay used: immunoSEQ multiplex PCR; TCRdb lists only in-frame clones, some missing. The sample lists around 5,000 clones; roughly 80% were seen once. The sequenced sample consisted of PBMCs. The receptor source for this set is an older man with CD4+ T-cell large granular lymphocyte leukemia.

The chain uses TRBV7-2 and TRBJ2-7, with unresolved D. Germline-derived CDR1 and CDR2 are SGHTA and FQGNSA. This CDR3 region has 15 residues. V was pared by 4 bases and J by 0 bases, with 13 bases between. CDR3 nucleotide sequence: TGTGCCAGCAGCTCCAGGCTCCTGAGCTCCTACGAGCAGTACTTC. This codes for CASSSRLLSSYEQYF. Based on the CDR3 plus reference TRBV7-2 and TRBJ2-7, the full variable domain is GAGVSQSPSNKVTEKGKDVELRCDPISGHTALYWYRQSLGQGLEFLIYFQGNSAPDKSGLPSDRFSAERTGGSVSTLTIQRTQQEDSAVYLCASSSRLLSSYEQYFGPGTRLTVT.

This clone was detected only a few times. The chain combines TRBV4-1 with TRBJ2-2; 7 nucleotides match TRBD1. CDR3 length: 15 residues. The V gene end was trimmed by 1 base and the J gene end by 4 bases; junction bases not matched to a gene: 3. Germline V lookup: CDR1 MGHRA, CDR2 YSYEKL. The CDR3 bases are TGCGCCAGCAGCCAAGTGGGACAGATCACCGGGGAGCTGTTTTTT. It is translated as CASSQVGQITGELFF.

The chain has TRBV4-2 and TRBJ1-2; 7 nucleotides align to TRBD1. With 4 bases clipped from V and 5 bases from J, the junction kept 10 bases outside the gene matches. The germline V gene encodes CDR1 LGHNA and CDR2 YNFKEQ. This CDR3 contains 15 residues. CDR3 sequence (DNA): TGTGCCAGCAGCCCCCTTAATACAGGGGATTATGGCTACACCTTC. It codes for CASSPLNTGDYGYTF.

The chain is built from TRBV6-5 and TRBJ2-7, with D possibly TRBD1 on 6 matching bases. The CDR3 is made up of 15 amino acids. Germline CDR1 reads MNHEY; CDR2 reads SVGAGI. V was clipped by 6 bases and J by 2 bases, with 17 bases between them. The CDR3 DNA sequence: TGTGCCAGCAGGACACAGGGTGGCGTAGCCTACGAGCAGTACTTC. Amino acid sequence: CASRTQGGVAYEQYF.

The chain joins TRBV28 to TRBJ2-3; D uncertain. The CDR3 is made up of 11 amino acids. Germline-derived CDR1 and CDR2 are MDHEN and SYDVKM. The ends were cut back, 8 bases at V and 5 bases at J, with 8 bases in the middle. Written as DNA, the CDR3 is TGTGCCAGCGGCCCGGGAGATACGCAGTATTTT. This sequence encodes CASGPGDTQYF.

The DNA for the CDR3 is TGTGCCAGCAGCTCCCCGGCTGACAGGGGTGACAGAGATACGCAGTATTTT. Protein sequence: CASSSPADRGDRDTQYF. The V gene is TRBV13, the J gene TRBJ2-3; TRBD1 agrees at 8 bases. CDR3 size: 17 residues. The V and J ends lost 4 bases and 5 bases, in that order; junction bases with no gene match: 14. Germline V gives CDR1 PRHDT, CDR2 FYEKMQ (reference sequence).

V and J are TRBV7-6 and TRBJ2-6, with 8 bases that match TRBD2. Trimming at V came to 5 bases and at J to 15 bases, leaving 12 bases not matched to a gene. Germline CDR1 is SGHVS and CDR2 is FNYEAQ. This CDR3 comprises 14 residues. The CDR3 spells CASSSPGGLEALTF. CDR3 DNA sequence: TGTGCCAGCAGCAGTCCGGGAGGGTTGGAGGCCCTGACTTTC.

By share, this clone ranks as medium-sized. The V call is TRBV5-1, the J call TRBJ2-1, with TRBD1 matching over 10 bases. Germline lookup yields CDR1 SGHRS and CDR2 YFSETQ. CDR3 length: 16 amino acids. After removal of 4 bases from V and 1 base from J, the junction contained 5 bases not matched to a gene. For the CDR3, the DNA is TGCGCCAGCAGCGCACGGACAGGGGGATCCTACAATGAGCAGTTCTTC. Its translation: CASSARTGGSYNEQFF.

This clone occurred once. V gene TRBV4-3 combines with J gene TRBJ2-3, with 13 positions matching TRBD2. V gave up 5 bases and J gave up 3 bases; unmatched junction bases: 8. The CDR3 runs 17 residues. The germline CDR1 and CDR2 sequences are LGHNA and YSLEER. The CDR3 DNA reads as TGCGCCAGCAGCAATATGGGACTAGCGGGGTTGACAGATACGCAGTATTTT. Translating gives CASSNMGLAGLTDTQYF.